One and the same sample provided the 21 T cell receptor beta chains below, sequenced in a study of cytomegalovirus exposure and HLA in healthy donors. PCR used 60 Vbeta primers and 13 Jbeta primers. Sequenced by immunoSEQ multiplex PCR; TCRdb stores in-frame clones only, minus some. This repertoire shows 100,000 to 150,000 clones, roughly 74% found once; its top ten account for 5.8%. Sequencing used PBMCs. These receptors originate from a woman aged 45-59 years in good health and CMV-seropositive.

The chain is built from TRBV7-9 and TRBJ1-6, with a tentative D call TRBD1 (6 bases). Looked up from germline, CDR1 is SEHNR and CDR2 is FQNEAQ (reference sequence). Trimming removed 5 bases from V and 7 bases from J, with 15 bases in between. The CDR3 length is 15 residues. CDR3 loop: CASSPPGAGNSPLHF. Here the CDR3 DNA reads TGTGCCAGCAGCCCCCCAGGGGCAGGGAATTCACCCCTCCACTTT.

The chain combines TRBV5-1 with TRBJ1-2; TRBD1 is a possible D gene (6 bases). Germline V lookup: CDR1 SGHRS, CDR2 YFSETQ. Between the trimmed V and J ends, which lost 4 bases and 5 bases, there was a span of 12 bases. The CDR3 runs 13 residues. The CDR3 DNA reads TGCGCCAGCAGCACGGACAGTGTTTATGGCTACACCTTC. It codes for CASSTDSVYGYTF.

This clone occurred once. The V and J genes are TRBV15 and TRBJ1-4; D is perhaps TRBD1 (5 bases). Germline values: CDR1 LNHNV, CDR2 YYDKDF (reference sequence). Deletions cut 6 bases from V and 8 bases from J, with 13 bases between. CDR3 size: 13 residues. The CDR3 DNA sequence: TGTGCCACCAGACAGGAACCCTGGGAAAAACTGTTTTTT. It yields the protein CATRQEPWEKLFF.

The DNA of the CDR3 is TGCGCCAGCAGCCAAGGGGACAGGGGGGATTATGGCTACACCTTC. It is translated as CASSQGDRGDYGYTF. The chain has TRBV4-1 and TRBJ1-2; TRBD1 aligns across 11 bases. The CDR3 totals 15 residues. Germline assignment: CDR1 MGHRA and CDR2 YSYEKL. Trimming took 1 base from V and 5 from J; bases not matched to a gene: 3.

This chain connects TRBV27 to TRBJ2-7; the D gene is possibly TRBD1 (6 bases). Per the germline V gene, CDR1 is MNHEY and CDR2 is SMNVEV (reference sequence). This CDR3 spans 14 amino acids. Trimming took 4 bases from V and 2 from J, leaving 12 bases between them. CDR3 sequence (DNA): TGTGCCAGCAGTTCTAACAGGGCCCCCTACGAGCAGTACTTC. It is translated as CASSSNRAPYEQYF.

The chain combines TRBV10-2 with TRBJ2-5; 8 bases fit TRBD1. After removal of 7 bases from V and 7 bases from J, the junction contained 8 bases not matched to a gene. Germline CDR1 and CDR2: WSHSY and SAAADI. The CDR3 sequence is 13 residues long. DNA for the CDR3: TGCGCCAGCATCTTCGGGACAGGCGGGACCCAGTACTTC. Translated, it gives CASIFGTGGTQYF.

This clone was detected only once. The chain is built from TRBV7-2 and TRBJ1-2; TRBD1 matches 8 bases. Germline V lookup: CDR1 SGHTA, CDR2 FQGNSA. The J segment lost 0 bases and the V segment lost 4 bases, leaving 7 bases of the junction unmatched. The CDR3 contains 16 residues. The CDR3 sequence is CASSSRRTGTNYGYTF. The CDR3 bases are TGTGCCAGCAGCTCAAGAAGGACAGGGACTAACTATGGCTACACCTTC.

J is TRBJ2-4 and V is TRBV19; 9 bases map to TRBD1. Germline CDR1 is LNHDA and CDR2 is SQIVND (reference sequence). J gave up 0 bases and V 3 bases, and 9 bases lay outside the gene matches. The CDR3 contains 18 residues. CDR3 sequence (DNA): TGTGCCAGTAGTATTGGACAGGGGTGGGCCTTAGCCAAAAACATTCAGTACTTC. It encodes CASSIGQGWALAKNIQYF. The variable domain in full, with the rest retrieved from reference TRBV19 and TRBJ2-4, is DGGITQSPKYLFRKEGQNVTLSCEQNLNHDAMYWYRQDPGQGLRLIYYSQIVNDFQKGDIAEGYSVSREKKESFPLTVTSAQKNPTAFYLCASSIGQGWALAKNIQYFGAGTRLSVL.

The rearrangement uses TRBV11-3 and TRBJ1-3, with D perhaps matching TRBD1 (5 bases). This CDR3 is built from 14 residues. Germline V gene sequence: CDR1 SGHNT, CDR2 YENEEA. V lost 5 bases and J 9 bases, leaving 17 bases between the germline ends. The CDR3, as DNA: TGTGCCAGCAGCCGGCTAGGGACGGAGGGCACCATATATTTT. As protein: CASSRLGTEGTIYF.

The chain carries TRBV27 and TRBJ2-7, with TRBD1 matching 7 bases. The CDR3 sequence is 12 residues long. V trimming: 6 bases; J trimming: 5 bases; junction bases outside the gene matches: 4. Germline V gene data show CDR1 as MNHEY and CDR2 as SMNVEV (reference sequence). The CDR3 loop is CASRTGSNEQYF. The CDR3 nucleotides read TGTGCCAGCAGGACAGGGAGCAACGAGCAGTACTTC.

The V call is TRBV19, the J call TRBJ2-2, with D perhaps matching TRBD1 (8 bases). Trimming shortened V by 7 bases and J by 7 bases, and 16 bases separated the two germline ends. The CDR3 contains 14 residues. Germline V gene data show CDR1 as LNHDA and CDR2 as SQIVND (reference sequence). This CDR3 reads CASNGQGGDGELFF. The CDR3 DNA follows: TGTGCCAGTAACGGACAGGGAGGGGACGGGGAGCTGTTTTTT.

V gene TRBV5-5 combines with J gene TRBJ2-7; TRBD2 might be the D (5 bases). With 2 bases removed from V and 6 bases from J, the gap between germline ends came to 9 bases. The CDR3 is 12 residues long. CDR1 and CDR2 from the germline V gene are SGHKS and YYEKEE (reference sequence). DNA of the CDR3: TGTGCCAGCAGCTTCGACGGAGGCGAGCAGTACTTC. Translation gives CASSFDGGEQYF.

Turning to this clone: This likely stems from a read error, as it lies one base from a far larger clone. Other DNA sequences from this sample encode an identical CDR3 as well. The J gene is TRBJ2-7, the V gene TRBV5-4; D perhaps matches TRBD1 (6 bases). V was trimmed by 3 bases and J by 2 bases, leaving 9 bases between them. CDR3 size: 13 residues. Germline V gene lookup returns CDR1 SGHNT and CDR2 YYREEE (reference sequence). The CDR3 is CASSWDKTYEQYF. The CDR3 DNA is TGTGCCAGCAGCTGGGACAAGACCTACGAGCAGTACTTC.

The J gene is TRBJ2-5, the V gene TRBV7-8; 8 bases are a match to TRBD1. Unmatched junction bases numbered 6, after V lost 4 bases and J lost 5 bases. This CDR3 contains 14 residues. Germline CDR1 reads SGHVS; CDR2 reads FQNEAQ. The chain's CDR3 is CASSSGQGVETQYF. DNA for the CDR3: TGTGCCAGCAGCTCCGGACAGGGCGTGGAGACCCAGTACTTC.

The V gene is TRBV29-1, the J gene TRBJ1-1, with 7 positions matching TRBD1. V dropped 6 bases and J dropped 8; count of bases not matched to a gene: 9. CDR1 and CDR2 from the germline V gene are SQVTM and ANQGSEA. The CDR3 spans 12 residues. The CDR3 bases are TGCAGCGTCAGGTCGGGACAGTGGGAAGCTTTCTTT. Encoded protein: CSVRSGQWEAFF.

V gene TRBV5-1 combines with J gene TRBJ2-5, with no clear D. Trimming removed 0 bases at V and 7 bases at J, with 13 bases between. Germline-derived CDR1 and CDR2 are SGHRS and YFSETQ. There are 14 residues in the CDR3. The CDR3 coding sequence is TGCGCCAGCAGCTTGGAACCCTCAGATGGGACCCAGTACTTC. It encodes CASSLEPSDGTQYF.

V gene TRBV12-5 combines with J gene TRBJ1-3; D possibly corresponds to TRBD1 (6 bases). Germline V gene sequence: CDR1 LGHNT, CDR2 FRNRAP. V dropped 3 bases and J dropped 2 bases, with 11 bases sitting between them. CDR3 size: 15 residues. Here the CDR3 reads CASGFGQLAGNTIYF. In DNA form, the CDR3 reads TGTGCTAGTGGTTTTGGACAGCTCGCTGGAAACACCATATATTTT.

V is TRBV2 and J is TRBJ1-2; D is undetermined. Germline V gene sequence: CDR1 SNHLY, CDR2 FYNNEI. V dropped 4 bases and J dropped 3 bases, with 6 bases sitting between them. The CDR3 consists of 12 residues. The DNA for the CDR3 is TGTGCCAGCAGTGTGCTAGACTATGGCTACACCTTC. Translated, it gives CASSVLDYGYTF.

V gene TRBV7-9 combines with J gene TRBJ2-7, with 7 bases fitting TRBD2. Germline V gene lookup returns CDR1 SEHNR and CDR2 FQNEAQ (reference sequence). The CDR3 covers 14 residues. The V gene end was trimmed by 3 bases and the J gene end by 5 bases; junction bases not matched to a gene: 7. CDR3 nucleotides: TGTGCCAGCAGCTTGGATAGCGGGTGGGACGAGCAGTACTTC. It specifies CASSLDSGWDEQYF.

The chain uses TRBV19 and TRBJ1-1, with a weak D call TRBD1 (6 bases). Trimming stripped 7 bases from V and 4 bases from J, with 19 bases between. This CDR3 contains 15 residues. Germline assignment: CDR1 LNHDA and CDR2 SQIVND (reference sequence). The CDR3 region has the DNA TGTGCCAGTACCTATAGTTGGGGAGGGGGCACTGAAGCTTTCTTT. As protein: CASTYSWGGGTEAFF.

The chain is built from TRBV27 and TRBJ2-7; possible D gene TRBD2, 6 bases. CDR3 length: 13 residues. From germline, CDR1 is MNHEY and CDR2 SMNVEV (reference sequence). V was trimmed by 3 bases and J by 10 bases, leaving 16 bases between them. CDR3 residues: CASSFGDRRVQYF. CDR3 sequence (DNA): TGTGCCAGCAGTTTTGGAGATCGGAGGGTACAGTACTTC.